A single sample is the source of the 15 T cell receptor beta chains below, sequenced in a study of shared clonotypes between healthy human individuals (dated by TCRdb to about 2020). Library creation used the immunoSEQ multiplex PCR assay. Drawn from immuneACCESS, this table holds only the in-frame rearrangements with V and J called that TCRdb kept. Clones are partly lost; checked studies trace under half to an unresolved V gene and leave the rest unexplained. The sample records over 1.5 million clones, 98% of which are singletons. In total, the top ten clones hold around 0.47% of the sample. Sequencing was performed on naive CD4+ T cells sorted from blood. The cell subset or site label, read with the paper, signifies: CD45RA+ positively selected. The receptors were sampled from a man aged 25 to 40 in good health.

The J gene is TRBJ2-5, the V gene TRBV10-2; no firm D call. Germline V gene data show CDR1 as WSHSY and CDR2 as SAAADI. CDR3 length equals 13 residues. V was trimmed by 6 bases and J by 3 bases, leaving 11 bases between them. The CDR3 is CASRVSREETQYF. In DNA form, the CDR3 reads TGCGCCAGCAGAGTTTCTCGGGAAGAGACCCAGTACTTC.

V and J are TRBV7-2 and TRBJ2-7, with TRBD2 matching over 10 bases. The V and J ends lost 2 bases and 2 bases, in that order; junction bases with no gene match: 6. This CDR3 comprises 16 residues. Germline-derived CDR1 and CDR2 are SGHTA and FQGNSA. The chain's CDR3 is CASSLNGLAVTYEQYF. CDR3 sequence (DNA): TGTGCCAGCAGCTTAAACGGACTAGCGGTAACCTACGAGCAGTACTTC. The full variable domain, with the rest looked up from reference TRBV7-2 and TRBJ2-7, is GAGVSQSPSNKVTEKGKDVELRCDPISGHTALYWYRQSLGQGLEFLIYFQGNSAPDKSGLPSDRFSAERTGGSVSTLTIQRTQQEDSAVYLCASSLNGLAVTYEQYFGPGTRLTVT.

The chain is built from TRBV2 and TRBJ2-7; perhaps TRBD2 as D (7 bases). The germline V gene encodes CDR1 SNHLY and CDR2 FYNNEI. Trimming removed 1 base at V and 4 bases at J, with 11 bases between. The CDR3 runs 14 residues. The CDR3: CASSEGTAGYEQYF. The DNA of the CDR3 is TGTGCCAGCAGTGAAGGGACAGCGGGATACGAGCAGTACTTC.

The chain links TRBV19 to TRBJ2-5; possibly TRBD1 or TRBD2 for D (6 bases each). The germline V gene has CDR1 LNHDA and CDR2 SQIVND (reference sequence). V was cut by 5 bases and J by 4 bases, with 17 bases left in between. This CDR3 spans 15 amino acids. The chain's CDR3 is CASSRKGGGVETQYF. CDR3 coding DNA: TGTGCCAGTAGTCGAAAGGGGGGTGGTGTAGAGACCCAGTACTTC. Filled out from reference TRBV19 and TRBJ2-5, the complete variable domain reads DGGITQSPKYLFRKEGQNVTLSCEQNLNHDAMYWYRQDPGQGLRLIYYSQIVNDFQKGDIAEGYSVSREKKESFPLTVTSAQKNPTAFYLCASSRKGGGVETQYFGPGTRLLVL.

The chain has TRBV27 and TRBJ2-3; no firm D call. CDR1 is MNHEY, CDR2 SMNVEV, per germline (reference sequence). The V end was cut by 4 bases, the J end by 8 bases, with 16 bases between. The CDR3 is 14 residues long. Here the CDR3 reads CASSSAAGRGTQYF. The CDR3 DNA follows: TGTGCCAGCAGTTCCGCCGCTGGTCGAGGTACGCAGTATTTT.

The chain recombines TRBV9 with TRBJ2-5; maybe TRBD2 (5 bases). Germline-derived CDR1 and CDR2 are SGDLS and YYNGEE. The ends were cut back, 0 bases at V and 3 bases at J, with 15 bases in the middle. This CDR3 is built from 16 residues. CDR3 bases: TGTGCCAGCAGCGTAGACGGGGATGGTGTAAAAGAGACCCAGTACTTC. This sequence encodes CASSVDGDGVKETQYF. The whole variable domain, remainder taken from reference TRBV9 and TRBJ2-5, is DSGVTQTPKHLITATGQRVTLRCSPRSGDLSVYWYQQSLDQGLQFLIQYYNGEERAKGNILERFSAQQFPDLHSELNLSSLELGDSALYFCASSVDGDGVKETQYFGPGTRLLVL.

CDR3 DNA: TGCAGCGGGTGGGACGGTTCCTACGAGCAGTACTTC. Residues: CSGWDGSYEQYF. This chain connects TRBV29-1 to TRBJ2-7; D tentatively reads TRBD1 or TRBD2 (5 bases each). This CDR3 region has 12 residues. Germline CDR1 and CDR2: SQVTM and ANQGSEA. Trimming took 7 bases from V and 1 from J, leaving 11 bases between them.

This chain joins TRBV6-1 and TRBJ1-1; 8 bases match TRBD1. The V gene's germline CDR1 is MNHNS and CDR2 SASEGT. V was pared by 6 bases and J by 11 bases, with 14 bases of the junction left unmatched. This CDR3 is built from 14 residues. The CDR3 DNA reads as TGTGCCAGCAGGGTCGGGACAGGCTTGACGGGGGCTTTCTTT. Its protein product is CASRVGTGLTGAFF.

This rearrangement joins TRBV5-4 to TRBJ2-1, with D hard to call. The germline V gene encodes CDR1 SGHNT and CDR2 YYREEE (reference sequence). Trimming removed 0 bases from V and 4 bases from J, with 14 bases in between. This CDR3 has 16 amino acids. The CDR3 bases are TGTGCCAGCAGCTTGGGTGGAGTCTTCAGTTACAATGAGCAGTTCTTC. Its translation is CASSLGGVFSYNEQFF.

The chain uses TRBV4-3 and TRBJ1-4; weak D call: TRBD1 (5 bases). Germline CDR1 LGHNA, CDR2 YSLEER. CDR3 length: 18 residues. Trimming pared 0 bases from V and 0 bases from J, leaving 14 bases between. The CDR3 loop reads CASSQEWEGSPTNEKLFF. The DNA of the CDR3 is TGCGCCAGCAGCCAAGAATGGGAGGGGTCGCCAACTAATGAAAAACTGTTTTTT.

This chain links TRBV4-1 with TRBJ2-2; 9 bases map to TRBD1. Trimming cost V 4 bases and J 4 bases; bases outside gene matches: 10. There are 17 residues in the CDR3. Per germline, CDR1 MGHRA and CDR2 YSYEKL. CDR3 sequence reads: CASSLSLDRGSTGELFF. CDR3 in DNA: TGCGCCAGCAGCCTCAGCCTCGACAGGGGGTCCACCGGGGAGCTGTTTTTT.

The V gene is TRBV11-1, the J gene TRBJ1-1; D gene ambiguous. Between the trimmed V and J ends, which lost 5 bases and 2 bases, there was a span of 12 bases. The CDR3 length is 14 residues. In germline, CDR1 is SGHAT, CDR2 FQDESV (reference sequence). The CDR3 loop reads CASSPRPVNTEAFF. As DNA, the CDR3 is TGTGCCAGCAGCCCGCGACCAGTTAACACTGAAGCTTTCTTT.

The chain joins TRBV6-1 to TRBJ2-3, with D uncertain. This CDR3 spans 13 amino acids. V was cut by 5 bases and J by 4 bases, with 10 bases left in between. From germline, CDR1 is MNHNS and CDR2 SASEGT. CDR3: CASSQQIPDTQYF. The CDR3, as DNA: TGTGCCAGCAGTCAACAGATTCCAGATACGCAGTATTTT.

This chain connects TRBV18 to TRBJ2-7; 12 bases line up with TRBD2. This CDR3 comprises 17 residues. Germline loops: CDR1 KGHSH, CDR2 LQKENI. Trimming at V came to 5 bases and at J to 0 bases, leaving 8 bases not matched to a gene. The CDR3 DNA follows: TGTGCCAGCTCAACCGGGACTAGCGGGTCTAGCTCCTACGAGCAGTACTTC. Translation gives CASSTGTSGSSSYEQYF.

The CDR3 region has the DNA TGCGCCAGCAGGGCTACCTATAGCAATCAGCCCCAGCATTTT. The encoded protein is CASRATYSNQPQHF. This chain joins TRBV5-1 and TRBJ1-5; D remains unclear. The CDR3 loop spans 14 amino acids. Per germline, CDR1 SGHRS and CDR2 YFSETQ. V was shortened by 5 bases and J by 0 bases, with 9 bases between the two germline ends.